One T cell receptor beta chain is described in this entry. Trimming pared 0 bases from V and 4 bases from J, leaving 11 bases between. CDR3 size: 15 residues. Looked up from germline, CDR1 is MNHEY and CDR2 is SVGAGI. This sample is drawn from a study of blood T cell repertoires in COVID-19. Background on the study: COVID-19 samples collected from the United States, Italy and Spain covered acute and convalescent phases. The cDNA or gDNA used as material had been derived from T cells, B-cell-depleted T cells, or PBMCs.

TCRdb keeps only in-frame clones here, not all; method: immunoSEQ multiplex PCR. The sample has tens of thousands of clones, about 78% seen once. The receptor was isolated from a woman aged 80 or older with acute or convalescent COVID-19. Source material: peripheral blood. The gene calls are TRBV6-5 and TRBJ2-3; maybe TRBD2 (6 bases). This chain's CDR3 is CASSYSGLISDTQYF. DNA of the CDR3: TGTGCCAGCAGTTACTCGGGACTTATTTCAGATACGCAGTATTTT.